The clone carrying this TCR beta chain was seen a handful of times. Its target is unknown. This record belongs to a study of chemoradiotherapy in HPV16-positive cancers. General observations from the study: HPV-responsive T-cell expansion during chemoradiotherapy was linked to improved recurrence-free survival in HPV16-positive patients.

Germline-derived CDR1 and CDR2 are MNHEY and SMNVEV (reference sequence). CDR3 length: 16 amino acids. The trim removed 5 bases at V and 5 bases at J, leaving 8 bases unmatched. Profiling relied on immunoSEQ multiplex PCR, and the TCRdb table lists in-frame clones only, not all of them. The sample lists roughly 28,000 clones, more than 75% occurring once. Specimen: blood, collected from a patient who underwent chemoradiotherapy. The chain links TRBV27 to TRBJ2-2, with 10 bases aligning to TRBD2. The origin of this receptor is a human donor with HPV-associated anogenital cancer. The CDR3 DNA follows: TGTGCCAGCAGTAGGACAGCGGGGGGGCTGACCGGGGAGCTGTTTTTT. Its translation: CASSRTAGGLTGELFF.